Ten or more counts support the clone carrying this T cell receptor (beta chain). As yet, its antigen is unknown. TCRdb redid the calling of the reads with MiXCR, one entry per CDR3 protein. Of about 100,000 distinct CDR3 sequences in the sample, 23% are singletons; the top ten hold about two fifths. V shed 0 bases, J shed 9 bases, and the junction held 8 bases outside the gene matches. Per the germline V gene, CDR1 is LGHNA and CDR2 is YSLEER. The CDR3 totals 16 residues. This entry comes from a study of T cell repertoires in cytomegalovirus infection. Findings and caveats of the study: Of the TCR beta families, the public ones yielded a cumulative frequency that identified carriers of CMV plus the relevant HLA. Clonotype analysis showed dominance of the ex vivo response by HLA-C-restricted CMV-specific TCR beta clonotypes.

The chain combines TRBV4-3 with TRBJ1-6; 7 nucleotides match TRBD1. The sequenced sample consisted of CD8+ T cells from PBMCs. This receptor was obtained from a human donor in good health (CMV status not recorded). Some clones in this sample may be carry-over from other donors' samples. CDR3 in amino acids: CASSQEPTGQVSPLHF. As DNA, the CDR3 is TGCGCCAGCAGCCAAGAGCCGACAGGGCAGGTTTCACCCCTCCACTTT.